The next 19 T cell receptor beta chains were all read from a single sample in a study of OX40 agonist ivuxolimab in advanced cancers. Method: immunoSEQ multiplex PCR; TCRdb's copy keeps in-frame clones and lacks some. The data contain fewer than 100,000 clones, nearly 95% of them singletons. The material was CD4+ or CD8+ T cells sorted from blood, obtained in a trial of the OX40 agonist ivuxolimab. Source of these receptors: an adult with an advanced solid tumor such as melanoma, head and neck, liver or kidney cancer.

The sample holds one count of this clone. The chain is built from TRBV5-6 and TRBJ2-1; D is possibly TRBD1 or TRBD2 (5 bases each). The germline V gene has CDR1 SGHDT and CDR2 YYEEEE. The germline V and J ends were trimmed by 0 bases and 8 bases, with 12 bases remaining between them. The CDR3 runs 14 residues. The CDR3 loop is CASSLGLGDYEQFF. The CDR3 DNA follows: TGTGCCAGCAGCTTGGGTCTGGGGGATTATGAGCAGTTCTTC. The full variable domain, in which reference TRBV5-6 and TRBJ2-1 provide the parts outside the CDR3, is DAGVTQSPTHLIKTRGQQVTLRCSPKSGHDTVSWYQQALGQGPQFIFQYYEEEERQRGNFPDRFSGHQFPNYSSELNVNALLLGDSALYLCASSLGLGDYEQFFGPGTRLTVL.

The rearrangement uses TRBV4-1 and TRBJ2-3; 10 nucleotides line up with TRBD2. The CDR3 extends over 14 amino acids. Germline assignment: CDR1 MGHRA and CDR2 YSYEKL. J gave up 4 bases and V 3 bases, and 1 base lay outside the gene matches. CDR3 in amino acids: CASSHTSGADTQYF. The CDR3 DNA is TGCGCCAGCAGCCACACTAGCGGGGCAGATACGCAGTATTTT.

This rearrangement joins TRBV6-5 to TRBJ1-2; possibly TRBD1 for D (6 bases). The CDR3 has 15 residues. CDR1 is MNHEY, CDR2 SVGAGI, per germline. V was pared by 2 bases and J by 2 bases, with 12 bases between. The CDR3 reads CASSYGGRTNYGYTF. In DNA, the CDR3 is TGTGCCAGCAGTTACGGGGGGCGGACGAACTATGGCTACACCTTC.

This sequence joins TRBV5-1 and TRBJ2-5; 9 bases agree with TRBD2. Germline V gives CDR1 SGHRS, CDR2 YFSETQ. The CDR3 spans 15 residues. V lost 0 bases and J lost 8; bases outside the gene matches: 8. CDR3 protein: CASSLEASGDFTQYF. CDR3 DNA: TGCGCCAGCAGCTTGGAGGCTAGCGGGGACTTCACCCAGTACTTC.

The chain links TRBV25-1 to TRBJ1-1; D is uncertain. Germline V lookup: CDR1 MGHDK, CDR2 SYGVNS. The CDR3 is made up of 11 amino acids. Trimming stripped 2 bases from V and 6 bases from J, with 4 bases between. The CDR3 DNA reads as TGTGCCAGCAGTGAAGGCCCTGAAGCTTTCTTT. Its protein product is CASSEGPEAFF.

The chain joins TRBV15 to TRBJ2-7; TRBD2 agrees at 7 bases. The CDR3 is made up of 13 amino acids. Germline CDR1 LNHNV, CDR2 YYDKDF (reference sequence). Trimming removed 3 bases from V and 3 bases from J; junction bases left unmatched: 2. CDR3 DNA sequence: TGTGCCACCAGCAGGGGGGGGGACTACGAGCAGTACTTC. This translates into CATSRGGDYEQYF.

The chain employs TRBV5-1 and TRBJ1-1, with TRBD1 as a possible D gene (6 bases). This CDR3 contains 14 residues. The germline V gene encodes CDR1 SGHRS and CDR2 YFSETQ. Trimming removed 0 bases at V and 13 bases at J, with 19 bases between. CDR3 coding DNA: TGCGCCAGCAGCTTGGCCGGAGGCGGACCAGGGGATTTCTTT. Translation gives CASSLAGGGPGDFF.

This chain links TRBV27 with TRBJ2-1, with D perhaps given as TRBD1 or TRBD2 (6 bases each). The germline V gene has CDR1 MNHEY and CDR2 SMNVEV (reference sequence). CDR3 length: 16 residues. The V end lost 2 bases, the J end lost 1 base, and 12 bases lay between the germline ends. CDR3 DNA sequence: TGTGCCAGCAGTTTACTAGGGGGGCTTTCCTACAATGAGCAGTTCTTC. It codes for CASSLLGGLSYNEQFF.

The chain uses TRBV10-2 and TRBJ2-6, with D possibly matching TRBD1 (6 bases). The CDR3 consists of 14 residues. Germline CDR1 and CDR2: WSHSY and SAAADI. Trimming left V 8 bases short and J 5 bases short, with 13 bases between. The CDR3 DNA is TGCGCCAGCGTCGGACAGTTCTGGGCCAACGTCCTGACTTTC. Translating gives CASVGQFWANVLTF.

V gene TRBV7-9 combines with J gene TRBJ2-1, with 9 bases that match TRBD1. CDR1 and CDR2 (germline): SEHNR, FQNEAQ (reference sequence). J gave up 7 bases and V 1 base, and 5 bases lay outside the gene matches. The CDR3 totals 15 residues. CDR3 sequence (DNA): TGTGCCAGCAGCTTAGTTGGGACAGGGAGGAATGAGCAGTTCTTC. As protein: CASSLVGTGRNEQFF.

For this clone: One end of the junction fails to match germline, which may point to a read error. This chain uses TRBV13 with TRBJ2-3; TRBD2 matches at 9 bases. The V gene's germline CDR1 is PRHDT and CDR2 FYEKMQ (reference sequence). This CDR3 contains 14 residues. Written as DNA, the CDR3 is TGTGCCAGCACCTTAGCGGGGGGCACAGATACGCAGTATTTT. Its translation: CASTLAGGTDTQYF.

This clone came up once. The DNA for the CDR3 is TGTGCCAGCTCACCGGTGGACGTTTCCTACAATGAGCAGTTCTTC. The encoded protein is CASSPVDVSYNEQFF. The V and J genes are TRBV18 and TRBJ2-1; D unresolved. The germline CDR1 and CDR2 sequences are KGHSH and LQKENI. The CDR3 consists of 15 residues. V was trimmed by 3 bases and J by 1 base, leaving 10 bases between them.

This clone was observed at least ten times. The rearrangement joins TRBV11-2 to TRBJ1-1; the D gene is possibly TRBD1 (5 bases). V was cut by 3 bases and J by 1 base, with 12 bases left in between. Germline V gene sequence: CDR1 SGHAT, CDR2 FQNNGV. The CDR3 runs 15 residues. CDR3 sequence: CASSLEFGANTEAFF. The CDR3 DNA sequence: TGTGCCAGCAGCTTGGAGTTCGGGGCGAACACTGAAGCTTTCTTT. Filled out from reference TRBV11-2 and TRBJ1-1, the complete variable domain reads EAGVAQSPRYKIIEKRQSVAFWCNPISGHATLYWYQQILGQGPKLLIQFQNNGVVDDSQLPKDRFSAERLKGVDSTLKIQPAKLEDSAVYLCASSLEFGANTEAFFGQGTRLTVV.

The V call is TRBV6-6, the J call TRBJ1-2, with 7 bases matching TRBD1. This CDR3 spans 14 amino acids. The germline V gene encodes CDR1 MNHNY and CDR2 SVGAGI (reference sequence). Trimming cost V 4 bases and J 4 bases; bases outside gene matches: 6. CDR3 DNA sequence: TGTGCCAGCAGTTCCCTGAGGGACAGCTATGGCTACACCTTC. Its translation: CASSSLRDSYGYTF.

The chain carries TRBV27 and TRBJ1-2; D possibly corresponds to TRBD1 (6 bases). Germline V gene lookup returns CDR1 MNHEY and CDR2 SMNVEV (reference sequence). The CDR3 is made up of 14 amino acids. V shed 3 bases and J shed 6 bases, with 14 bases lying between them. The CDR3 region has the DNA TGTGCCAGCAGTTTTTTGCCACAGGGAAATGGCTACACCTTC. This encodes CASSFLPQGNGYTF.

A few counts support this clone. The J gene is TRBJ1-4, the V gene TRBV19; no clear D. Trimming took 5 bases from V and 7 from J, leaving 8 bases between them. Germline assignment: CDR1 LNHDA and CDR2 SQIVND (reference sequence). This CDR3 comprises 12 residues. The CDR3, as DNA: TGTGCCAGTAGTCTTGGAATTGAAAAACTGTTTTTT. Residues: CASSLGIEKLFF.

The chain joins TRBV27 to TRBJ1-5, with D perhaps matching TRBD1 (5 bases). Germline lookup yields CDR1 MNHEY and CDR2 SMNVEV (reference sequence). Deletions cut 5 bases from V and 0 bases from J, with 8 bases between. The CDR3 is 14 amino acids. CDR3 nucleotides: TGTGCCAGCAGTACAGGTTATAGCAATCAGCCCCAGCATTTT. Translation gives CASSTGYSNQPQHF.

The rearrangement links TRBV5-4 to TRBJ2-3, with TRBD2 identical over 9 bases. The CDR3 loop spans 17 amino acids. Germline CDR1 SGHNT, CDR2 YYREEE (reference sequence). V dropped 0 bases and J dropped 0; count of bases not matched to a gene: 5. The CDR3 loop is CASSLDTSGYSTDTQYF. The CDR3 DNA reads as TGTGCCAGCAGCTTGGACACTAGCGGGTATAGCACAGATACGCAGTATTTT.

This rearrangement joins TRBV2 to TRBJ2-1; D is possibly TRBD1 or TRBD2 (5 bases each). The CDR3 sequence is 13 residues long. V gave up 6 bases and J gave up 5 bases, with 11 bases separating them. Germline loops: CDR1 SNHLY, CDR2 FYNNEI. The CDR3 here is CASRDGTDNEQFF. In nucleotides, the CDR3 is TGTGCCAGCAGGGATGGGACCGACAATGAGCAGTTCTTC.